There are a few counts of the clone carrying this T cell receptor (beta chain). Its antigen is still unknown. As it was prepared, the TCRbeta library received unique molecular identifiers. Via MiXCR, TCRdb re-called the PCR reads, giving one row per CDR3 protein. The table has over 90,000 distinct CDR3 sequences, around 5.9% seen once; the top ten hold about 6.1%. The source of the sample is a study of T-cell reconstitution after alpha-beta-depleted transplantation in children. Study-wide results and limits: At around two months after transplant, the alpha-beta T cells were reportedly derived from several hundred expanded clones that came from non-depleted graft cells. Newly produced T cells mostly provided counts and TCRbeta diversity after one year, as hyperexpanded clones declined.

The V end was cut by 7 bases, the J end by 5 bases, with 8 bases between. This CDR3 spans 11 amino acids. This chain links TRBV12-3 or TRBV12-4 with TRBJ2-5; possible D gene TRBD2, 6 bases. The source is a female patient aged 2-15 years who had a stem cell transplant for Fanconi anemia, so the T cells may come from the graft donor. The material sequenced was PBMCs, mostly from graft donor cells, taken 60 days after TCRalphabeta/CD19-depleted stem cell transplant. The CDR3 region has the DNA TGTGCCAGCACCCGGGGGGAGACCCAGTACTTC. This translates into CASTRGETQYF.